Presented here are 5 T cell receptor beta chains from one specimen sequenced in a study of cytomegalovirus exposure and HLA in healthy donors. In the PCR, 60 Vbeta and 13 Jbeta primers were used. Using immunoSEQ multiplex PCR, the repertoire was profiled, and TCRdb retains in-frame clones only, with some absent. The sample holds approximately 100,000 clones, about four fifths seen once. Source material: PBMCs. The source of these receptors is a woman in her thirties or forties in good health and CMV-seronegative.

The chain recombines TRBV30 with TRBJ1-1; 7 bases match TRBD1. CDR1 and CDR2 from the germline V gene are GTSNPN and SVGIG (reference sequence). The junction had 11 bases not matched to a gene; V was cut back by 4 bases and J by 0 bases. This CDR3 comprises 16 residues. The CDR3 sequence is CAWIPPPGQVNTEAFF. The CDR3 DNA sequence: TGTGCCTGGATCCCACCTCCTGGACAGGTGAACACTGAAGCTTTCTTT.

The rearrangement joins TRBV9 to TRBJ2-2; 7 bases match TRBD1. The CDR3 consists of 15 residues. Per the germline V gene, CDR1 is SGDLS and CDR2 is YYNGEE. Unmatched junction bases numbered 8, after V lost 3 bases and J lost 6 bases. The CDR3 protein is CASSGGTVVSGELFF. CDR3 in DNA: TGTGCCAGCAGCGGGGGGACAGTCGTCTCCGGGGAGCTGTTTTTT. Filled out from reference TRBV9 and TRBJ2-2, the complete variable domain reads DSGVTQTPKHLITATGQRVTLRCSPRSGDLSVYWYQQSLDQGLQFLIQYYNGEERAKGNILERFSAQQFPDLHSELNLSSLELGDSALYFCASSGGTVVSGELFFGEGSRLTVL.

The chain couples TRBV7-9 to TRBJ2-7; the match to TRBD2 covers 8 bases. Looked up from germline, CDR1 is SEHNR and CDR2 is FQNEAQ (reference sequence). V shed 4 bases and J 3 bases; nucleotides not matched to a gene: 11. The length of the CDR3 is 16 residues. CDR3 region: CASSYFGLANFYEQYF. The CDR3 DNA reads TGTGCCAGCAGCTACTTCGGACTAGCTAATTTCTACGAGCAGTACTTC.

The CDR3 spells CASSPGTSGAYNEQFF. In DNA form, the CDR3 reads TGTGCCAGCAGCCCTGGGACTAGCGGGGCCTACAATGAGCAGTTCTTC. The rearrangement joins TRBV4-2 to TRBJ2-1, with TRBD2 matching 13 bases. Germline CDR1 reads LGHNA; CDR2 reads YNFKEQ. The length of the CDR3 is 16 residues. With 4 bases clipped from V and 2 bases from J, the junction kept 2 bases outside the gene matches.

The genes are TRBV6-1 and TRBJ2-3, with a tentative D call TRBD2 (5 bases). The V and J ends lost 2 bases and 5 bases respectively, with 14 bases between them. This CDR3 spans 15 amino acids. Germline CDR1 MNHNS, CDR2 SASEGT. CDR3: CASSETPPTRDTQYF. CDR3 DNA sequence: TGTGCCAGCAGTGAAACCCCGCCCACTAGAGATACGCAGTATTTT.